A single sample gave rise to the 12 T cell receptor beta chains below, sequenced in a study of STAT5B mutations in CD4+ large granular lymphocyte leukemia. The data were produced by immunoSEQ multiplex PCR, yet TCRdb's version contains in-frame clones alone and is incomplete. The sample holds about 6,300 clones, around 74% seen once. Sequencing used PBMCs. These receptors were collected from a woman between 65 and 79 years old with CD4+ T-cell large granular lymphocyte leukemia.

This chain joins TRBV19 and TRBJ1-4, with D maybe TRBD1 (6 bases). V was clipped by 9 bases and J by 2 bases, with 16 bases between them. This CDR3 has 15 residues. Looked up from germline, CDR1 is LNHDA and CDR2 is SQIVND (reference sequence). CDR3: CASRGGARTNEKLFF. The DNA of the CDR3 is TGTGCCAGCCGGGGGGGGGCGAGGACTAATGAAAAACTGTTTTTT.

The table lists this clone with a few counts. The chain has TRBV7-9 and TRBJ1-2, with D possibly being TRBD1 (5 bases). This CDR3 is 15 amino acids long. The V end was cut by 0 bases, the J end by 2 bases, with 10 bases between. The germline gives CDR1 SEHNR, CDR2 FQNEAQ (reference sequence). The CDR3 bases are TGTGCCAGCAGCTTAGCGGCAGGGTCCAACTATGGCTACACCTTC. It codes for CASSLAAGSNYGYTF.

The rearrangement uses TRBV19 and TRBJ2-2; a weak D match, TRBD1 (6 bases). Between the trimmed V and J ends, which lost 6 bases and 11 bases, there was a span of 16 bases. The germline CDR1 and CDR2 sequences are LNHDA and SQIVND (reference sequence). The length of the CDR3 is 13 residues. The CDR3 DNA follows: TGTGCCAGTAGCGGGACCGGGGACATAGAGCTGTTTTTT. As protein: CASSGTGDIELFF.

V gene TRBV28 combines with J gene TRBJ1-1; unclear D gene. Germline CDR1 is MDHEN and CDR2 is SYDVKM. Trimming stripped 1 base from V and 8 bases from J, with 8 bases between. This CDR3 is built from 12 residues. This CDR3 reads CASSLSRREAFF. The CDR3 DNA sequence: TGTGCCAGCAGTTTATCGCGGAGAGAAGCTTTCTTT.

By its share, this clone is medium-sized. The chain carries TRBV19 and TRBJ1-1; a weak D match, TRBD1 (6 bases). Germline V lookup: CDR1 LNHDA, CDR2 SQIVND (reference sequence). This CDR3 has 17 amino acids. Between the trimmed V and J ends, which lost 1 base and 5 bases, there was a span of 20 bases. The CDR3 DNA reads as TGTGCCAGTAGTATAGGTGGCGGGGGGCAATTGAGGACTGAAGCTTTCTTT. Protein product: CASSIGGGGQLRTEAFF.

This clone has only a few counts. This CDR3 is CASSQGLAGRQDEQYF. In DNA, the CDR3 is TGCGCCAGCAGCCAGGGACTAGCGGGACGGCAAGACGAGCAGTACTTC. The chain joins TRBV4-1 to TRBJ2-7; 13 nucleotides match TRBD2. Trimming cost V 3 bases and J 5 bases; bases outside gene matches: 7. Germline V gene sequence: CDR1 MGHRA, CDR2 YSYEKL. This CDR3 has 16 amino acids.

The sample holds a few counts of this clone. The chain carries TRBV5-1 and TRBJ1-1; D uncertain. Germline V gene lookup returns CDR1 SGHRS and CDR2 YFSETQ. This CDR3 spans 14 amino acids. V was trimmed by 3 bases and J by 3 bases, leaving 12 bases between them. In nucleotides, the CDR3 is TGCGCCAGCAGCTCCGGCAGGCTGGACACTGAAGCTTTCTTT. Its protein is CASSSGRLDTEAFF.

This clone was observed a few times. V gene TRBV7-6 combines with J gene TRBJ1-6; perhaps TRBD1 as D (6 bases). Germline V gene lookup returns CDR1 SGHVS and CDR2 FNYEAQ. V lost 5 bases and J 8 bases, leaving 22 bases between the germline ends. The length of the CDR3 is 17 residues. The CDR3, as DNA: TGTGCCAGCAGCCCCACTCGCAACAGGGTCCCGGATTCACCCCTCCACTTT. Its protein product is CASSPTRNRVPDSPLHF.

The chain couples TRBV2 to TRBJ1-1, with D possibly matching TRBD1 (6 bases). Per the germline V gene, CDR1 is SNHLY and CDR2 is FYNNEI. The CDR3 is 15 residues long. V lost 2 bases to trimming and J lost 10 bases, with 20 bases between them. The CDR3 coding sequence is TGTGCCAGCAGTGAATTAGGAGCAGGGGTTAGTAGAGCTTTCTTT. This gives the protein CASSELGAGVSRAFF.

This clone was observed a few times. V usage is TRBV7-3 and J usage is TRBJ2-7; 13 bases map to TRBD2. The V gene end was trimmed by 0 bases and the J gene end by 3 bases; junction bases not matched to a gene: 2. Germline values: CDR1 SGHTA, CDR2 FQGTGA. The CDR3 is 16 amino acids. The CDR3 DNA reads TGTGCCAGCAGCTTAACCGGACTAGCGGGAGACTACGAGCAGTACTTC. The encoded protein is CASSLTGLAGDYEQYF. The whole variable domain, filled in from reference TRBV7-3 and TRBJ2-7, reads GAGVSQTPSNKVTEKGKYVELRCDPISGHTALYWYRQSLGQGPEFLIYFQGTGAADDSGLPNDRFFAVRPEGSVSTLKIQRTERGDSAVYLCASSLTGLAGDYEQYFGPGTRLTVT.

The rearrangement uses TRBV9 and TRBJ2-5, with D hard to call. Trimming cost V 0 bases and J 1 base, with 7 bases left between them. In germline, CDR1 is SGDLS, CDR2 YYNGEE. The CDR3 length is 14 residues. CDR3 loop: CASSVGPGQETQYF. The CDR3 DNA sequence: TGTGCCAGCAGCGTAGGGCCAGGCCAAGAGACCCAGTACTTC.

This sequence joins TRBV19 and TRBJ1-5, with D unclear. Trimming pared 1 base from V and 0 bases from J, leaving 7 bases between. The CDR3 totals 15 residues. CDR1 and CDR2 from the germline V gene are LNHDA and SQIVND (reference sequence). CDR3 bases: TGTGCCAGTAGTATAGTCCAATATAGCAATCAGCCCCAGCATTTT. Residues: CASSIVQYSNQPQHF.